This T cell receptor beta chain derives from a study of blood T cells in healthy people across ages. Findings and caveats of the study: Both higher diversity and more naive CD4+ cells marked long-lived donors when set against aged donors. Age advanced and TCR beta diversity per million T cells fell, roughly linearly.

V was pared by 6 bases and J by 5 bases, with 5 bases of the junction left unmatched. Looked up from germline, CDR1 is MNHEY and CDR2 is SVGEGT. This CDR3 is 14 amino acids long. Ten or more counts support this clonotype. Its target is unknown. A sample-barcoded 5' primer and a J-beta primer mix were used in a second PCR of roughly 6 to 12 cycles. TCRdb reprocessed the 5' RACE reads with MiXCR, giving one entry per CDR3 protein. The sample has approximately 580,000 distinct CDR3 sequences, about 24% seen once. The same data also went into a second study, on T cells of mothers and their children. That work states: Researchers report slightly higher, though non-significant, overlap in related mother-child pairs than in unrelated pairs. Evidence of persistent microchimeric T cell clones was absent.

The receptor comes from a boy aged 5 to 17 in good health. Sequenced input: blood. This chain connects TRBV6-2 or TRBV6-3 to TRBJ2-5; 11 nucleotides agree with TRBD2. DNA of the CDR3: TGTGCCAGCAGACTAGCGGGAGTCGACGAGACCCAGTACTTC. Amino acids: CASRLAGVDETQYF.